A selection of T cell receptor beta chains follows, all from one sample in a study of blood T cells in healthy people across ages. Using its own MiXCR run on the 5' RACE reads, TCRdb lists one record per CDR3 protein. The data hold around 500,000 distinct CDR3 sequences, with 40% to 55% observed a single time. Sequencing was performed on blood. The receptors come from an elderly man in good health. CDR3s include the opening cysteine and the closing phenylalanine or tryptophan. D genes are given only for firm matches. Clone size is given for some rows only: seen once, a few or many times, or a class if the clone is expanded.

j_call | d_call | clone_size | v_call | cdr3_nt | cdr3_aa
TRBJ1-2 | TRBD1 | few | TRBV2 | TGTGCCAGCAGTGAACAGGGGACAGCTAACTATGGCTACACCTTC | CASSEQGTANYGYTF
TRBJ2-5 | . | many | TRBV6-5 | TGTGCCAGCAGTTACTCTGGCTCCGTCGAGACCCAGTACTTC | CASSYSGSVETQYF
TRBJ1-1 | . | . | TRBV6-2/TRBV6-3 | TGTGCCAGCAGTCGGATTGGGGGGACGTCGAGGGCGGACACTGAAGCTTTCTTT | CASSRIGGTSRADTEAFF
TRBJ2-7 | TRBD1 | . | TRBV15 | TGTGCCACCAGCAGAGATCTGATCGGACAGGGGGTTTCCTACGAGCAGTACTTC | CATSRDLIGQGVSYEQYF
TRBJ2-5 | . | few | TRBV6-2/TRBV6-3 | TGTGCCAGCAGTGCTGTCGAAGAGACCCAGTACTTC | CASSAVEETQYF
TRBJ2-1 | . | . | TRBV6-2/TRBV6-3 | TGTGCCAGCAGAGACGCAACTACTCTGGGTTACAATGAGCAGTTCTTC | CASRDATTLGYNEQFF
TRBJ2-1 | . | once | TRBV5-1 | TGCGCCAGCAGCTTGGCGGGGGTGGTTGATGAGCAGTTCTTC | CASSLAGVVDEQFF
TRBJ2-6 | TRBD1 | . | TRBV20-1 | TGCAGTGCTAGGGTCGGTGGAGACAGGGACCGCTCTGGGGCCAACGTCCTGACTTTC | CSARVGGDRDRSGANVLTF
TRBJ2-5 | . | few | TRBV9 | TGTGCCAGCAGCTCCACAGCCGGGAAGGATGAGACCCAGTACTTC | CASSSTAGKDETQYF
TRBJ2-2 | . | . | TRBV11-1 | TGTGCCAGCAGCTTAGGCTTCAGGGAGGACCATCCGAGCTCTTACACCGGGGAGCTGTTTTTT | CASSLGFREDHPSSYTGELFF
TRBJ1-5 | . | . | TRBV9 | TGTGCCAGCAGCGTAGGGCCAGGGGATCAGCCCCAGCATTTT | CASSVGPGDQPQHF
TRBJ2-1 | TRBD2 | . | TRBV5-6 | TGTGCCAGCAGCGTCGGCGGGAGCGATGAGCAGTTCTTC | CASSVGGSDEQFF
TRBJ1-5 | . | . | TRBV5-1 | TGCGCCAGCAGCCCTATCCCCCTACTTCAGCCCCAGCATTTT | CASSPIPLLQPQHF
TRBJ2-1 | TRBD2 | . | TRBV12-3/TRBV12-4 | TGTGCCAGCACCTCTAGCGGGGGTCGCAATGAGCAGTTCTTC | CASTSSGGRNEQFF
TRBJ1-4 | . | many | TRBV20-1 | TGCAGTGCTGCCGGGACCCCGGGTGAAAAACTGTTTTTT | CSAAGTPGEKLFF
TRBJ2-3 | . | . | TRBV20-1 | TGCAGTGCTCTAAAAACGGACAGCGGAGGAGGGTATTTT | CSALKTDSGGGYF
TRBJ2-1 | TRBD1 | many | TRBV20-1 | TGCAGTGCGAACAGGTGGGACAGGAGTAACAATGAGCAGTTCTTC | CSANRWDRSNNEQFF
TRBJ1-1 | TRBD1 | . | TRBV5-1 | TGCGCCAGCAGCGAGACAGGGGCGAACACTGAAGCTTTCTTT | CASSETGANTEAFF
TRBJ2-3 | TRBD2 | once | TRBV6-6 | TGTGCCAGCAGAACGACTAGCGGGAGGGCCAGGGAACAGTATTTT | CASRTTSGRAREQYF
TRBJ2-5 | . | . | TRBV5-1 | TGCGCCAGCAGCTTTGCCCAAGAGCAGTACTTC | CASSFAQEQYF
TRBJ1-5 | TRBD1 | many | TRBV6-5 | TGTGCCAGCAGTGGACAGGGGGTAAGTCAGCCCCAGCATTTT | CASSGQGVSQPQHF
TRBJ1-1 | . | . | TRBV7-2 | TGTGCCAGCAGCCGGACAGCCCCCCTGAACACTGAAGCTTTCTTT | CASSRTAPLNTEAFF
TRBJ2-7 | . | few | TRBV20-1 | TGCAGTGCTTCAAGAAGGGGCTTTAGACAGGTGTCCTACGAGCAGTACTTC | CSASRRGFRQVSYEQYF
TRBJ2-1 | . | . | TRBV20-1 | TGCAGTGCCCGACGGAGGGGGCTTAGAGACAATGAGCAGTTCTTC | CSARRRGLRDNEQFF
TRBJ2-7 | TRBD1 | few | TRBV5-1 | TGCGCCAGCAGCCTTCGGACAGGGGTCACCTACGAGCAGTACTTC | CASSLRTGVTYEQYF
TRBJ2-7 | TRBD2 | . | TRBV7-2 | TGTGCCAGCAGCTTAGACCCCGGGACTAGCGTATACGAGCAGTACTTC | CASSLDPGTSVYEQYF
TRBJ2-5 | . | . | TRBV11-2 | TGTGCCAGCAGCGTATACAGCCAAGAGACCCAGTACTTC | CASSVYSQETQYF